The 24 T cell receptor beta chains below all came from one sample that was sequenced in a study of shared clonotypes between healthy human individuals. This table comes from immunoSEQ multiplex PCR, and its TCRdb copy is limited to in-frame clones, with some not included. This table has over 1.4 million clones, roughly 96% appearing once. The sample taken for sequencing was naive CD4+ T cells sorted from blood. Subset indicated: CD45RA+ positively selected. These receptors came from a man younger than 40 in good health.

V usage is TRBV19 and J usage is TRBJ2-3; no reliable D call. CDR3 length: 14 amino acids. CDR1 and CDR2 from the germline V gene are LNHDA and SQIVND (reference sequence). Trimming removed 7 bases from V and 4 bases from J, with 15 bases in between. The CDR3 DNA follows: TGTGCCAGTACCCCCTATTGGGGATCAGATACGCAGTATTTT. Its protein product is CASTPYWGSDTQYF. The complete variable domain, with remaining parts taken from reference TRBV19 and TRBJ2-3, reads DGGITQSPKYLFRKEGQNVTLSCEQNLNHDAMYWYRQDPGQGLRLIYYSQIVNDFQKGDIAEGYSVSREKKESFPLTVTSAQKNPTAFYLCASTPYWGSDTQYFGPGTRLTVL.

V usage is TRBV5-5 and J usage is TRBJ1-2; perhaps TRBD1 as D (6 bases). Germline CDR1 is SGHKS and CDR2 is YYEKEE (reference sequence). V dropped 2 bases and J dropped 7 bases, with 12 bases sitting between them. The CDR3 is 13 amino acids. The CDR3 coding sequence is TGTGCCAGCAGCTTCTTTGGGGGGCTTGGCTACACCTTC. This gives the protein CASSFFGGLGYTF.

CDR3 loop: CATKPRERTSEETQYF. CDR3 coding DNA: TGTGCCACAAAACCGAGGGAGAGGACTAGCGAAGAGACCCAGTACTTC. V gene TRBV28 combines with J gene TRBJ2-5, with 9 bases matching TRBD2. This CDR3 is 16 amino acids long. J gave up 3 bases and V 10 bases, and 15 bases lay outside the gene matches. Germline V gives CDR1 MDHEN, CDR2 SYDVKM.

J is TRBJ2-2 and V is TRBV18; 8 nucleotides match TRBD2. The trim removed 0 bases at V and 6 bases at J, leaving 6 bases unmatched. The germline V gene has CDR1 KGHSH and CDR2 LQKENI. The CDR3 spans 16 residues. Here the CDR3 DNA reads TGTGCCAGCTCACCACCGAGCGGGAGAGGTGCCGGGGAGCTGTTTTTT. Protein: CASSPPSGRGAGELFF.

V is TRBV11-3 and J is TRBJ1-1; TRBD1 aligns across 7 bases. The CDR3 has 13 amino acids. The V and J ends lost 2 bases and 11 bases, in that order; junction bases with no gene match: 8. CDR1 is SGHNT and CDR2 is YENEEA in the germline V gene. The CDR3 loop is CASSLRTGDLAFF. The CDR3 DNA sequence: TGTGCCAGCAGCTTAAGAACAGGGGACCTGGCTTTCTTT.

The rearrangement uses TRBV29-1 and TRBJ2-7, with TRBD1 matching over 9 bases. The CDR3 contains 12 residues. Germline-derived CDR1 and CDR2 are SQVTM and ANQGSEA. Losses at the gene ends were 7 bases for V and 5 bases for J; bases not matched to a gene: 6. The CDR3 DNA is TGCAGCGCAGGACAGGGGTCCGACGAGCAGTACTTC. Its translation: CSAGQGSDEQYF.

CDR3 coding DNA: TGCGCCAGTAAGAATAGCGGGACAAGCACAGATACGCAGTATTTT. Translating gives CASKNSGTSTDTQYF. V usage is TRBV5-1 and J usage is TRBJ2-3; 8 nucleotides match TRBD2. The CDR3 is 15 residues long. The germline CDR1 and CDR2 sequences are SGHRS and YFSETQ. Germline trimming cut 8 bases from V and 0 bases from J; bases unmatched to any gene: 8.

The CDR3 DNA is TGTGCCAGCAGCTTAGCGAGGGGGGGTGGTGGCTACACCTTC. Translation gives CASSLARGGGGYTF. The J gene is TRBJ1-2, the V gene TRBV7-2, with a weak D call TRBD1 (6 bases). CDR3 size: 14 residues. V shed 0 bases and J shed 7 bases, with 12 bases lying between them. Per germline, CDR1 SGHTA and CDR2 FQGNSA.

This clone came up once. V gene TRBV5-8 combines with J gene TRBJ2-2; 7 bases align to TRBD2. This CDR3 region has 17 residues. After removal of 4 bases from V and 3 bases from J, the junction contained 12 bases not matched to a gene. Germline V gene data show CDR1 as SGHTS and CDR2 as YDEGEE. Here the CDR3 reads CASSLRGSGSYTGELFF. CDR3 coding DNA: TGTGCCAGCAGCCTACGCGGTAGCGGGTCCTACACCGGGGAGCTGTTTTTT. Filled out from reference TRBV5-8 and TRBJ2-2, the complete variable domain reads EAGVTQSPTHLIKTRGQQATLRCSPISGHTSVYWYQQALGLGLQFLLWYDEGEERNRGNFPPRFSGRQFPNYSSELNVNALELEDSALYLCASSLRGSGSYTGELFFGEGSRLTVL.

In this sample, this clone turned up once. The chain combines TRBV19 with TRBJ1-5; 8 nucleotides match TRBD1. The CDR3 covers 15 residues. The ends lost 8 bases at V and 4 bases at J; junction bases unmatched: 10. Germline CDR1 LNHDA, CDR2 SQIVND (reference sequence). The CDR3 coding sequence is TGTGCCAGTGCACAGGACAGGGTCAAAAATCAGCCCCAGCATTTT. It yields the protein CASAQDRVKNQPQHF.

The chain is built from TRBV6-5 and TRBJ2-7, with 9 bases that match TRBD1. CDR1 is MNHEY and CDR2 is SVGAGI in the germline V gene. V was pared by 6 bases and J by 2 bases, with 2 bases of the junction left unmatched. The CDR3 has 13 amino acids. CDR3 bases: TGTGCCAGCAGGTGGACAGGGGCCTACGAGCAGTACTTC. Translated: CASRWTGAYEQYF.

The CDR3: CASSPVRVNQPQHF. The CDR3 DNA follows: TGTGCCAGCTCACCAGTAAGGGTTAATCAGCCCCAGCATTTT. This chain connects TRBV18 to TRBJ1-5; unclear D gene. The CDR3 is made up of 14 amino acids. The V end was cut by 2 bases, the J end by 4 bases, with 9 bases between. Per germline, CDR1 KGHSH and CDR2 LQKENI.

V gene TRBV5-4 combines with J gene TRBJ2-1; D possibly matches TRBD1 or TRBD2 (6 bases each). CDR1 SGHNT and CDR2 YYREEE come from the germline V gene (reference sequence). The germline V and J ends were trimmed by 3 bases and 3 bases, with 19 bases remaining between them. The CDR3 is made up of 17 amino acids. CDR3 region: CASSSPARGASYNEQFF. CDR3 in DNA: TGTGCCAGCAGCTCCCCGGCTAGGGGGGCCAGCTACAATGAGCAGTTCTTC. Combining the CDR3 with reference TRBV5-4 and TRBJ2-1 gives the whole variable domain ETGVTQSPTHLIKTRGQQVTLRCSSQSGHNTVSWYQQALGQGPQFIFQYYREEENGRGNFPPRFSGLQFPNYSSELNVNALELDDSALYLCASSSPARGASYNEQFFGPGTRLTVL.

This chain links TRBV2 with TRBJ2-7; 8 nucleotides match TRBD2. CDR1 and CDR2 from the germline V gene are SNHLY and FYNNEI. After removal of 3 bases from V and 3 bases from J, the junction contained 4 bases not matched to a gene. The CDR3 is 14 residues long. The chain's CDR3 is CASSDRAGVYEQYF. CDR3 bases: TGTGCCAGCAGTGATCGAGCGGGAGTCTACGAGCAGTACTTC.

This CDR3 reads CASSPALAGGHGAYGEQYF. CDR3 DNA sequence: TGTGCCAGCAGCCCCGCACTAGCGGGAGGACATGGGGCTTATGGCGAGCAGTACTTC. The V call is TRBV7-8, the J call TRBJ2-7; TRBD2 aligns across 12 bases. Germline loops: CDR1 SGHVS, CDR2 FQNEAQ. Germline trimming cut 5 bases from V and 6 bases from J; bases unmatched to any gene: 20. The CDR3 runs to 19 residues.

This rearrangement joins TRBV29-1 to TRBJ2-1, with 7 positions matching TRBD2. V was pared by 3 bases and J by 4 bases, with 3 bases of the junction left unmatched. The CDR3 loop spans 13 amino acids. Per germline, CDR1 SQVTM and CDR2 ANQGSEA. The CDR3 loop is CSVDLAAYNEQFF. The CDR3 DNA reads as TGCAGCGTTGACCTAGCGGCTTACAATGAGCAGTTCTTC.

This sequence joins TRBV14 and TRBJ2-7; 9 bases match TRBD1. This CDR3 contains 16 residues. Germline-derived CDR1 and CDR2 are SGHDN and FVKESK. V lost 0 bases, J lost 5 bases, and 8 bases stayed unmatched. CDR3 nucleotide sequence: TGTGCCAGCAGCCAAGATTTGGGACAGGGTACCCACGAGCAGTACTTC. This encodes CASSQDLGQGTHEQYF.

V is TRBV7-2 and J is TRBJ2-1; 11 bases match TRBD2. V gave up 3 bases and J gave up 9 bases; unmatched junction bases: 16. Germline CDR1 reads SGHTA; CDR2 reads FQGNSA. CDR3 length equals 18 residues. This CDR3 is CASSFTLSSGTSGGEQFF. CDR3 DNA sequence: TGTGCCAGCAGCTTCACCCTATCCTCCGGGACTAGCGGTGGTGAGCAGTTCTTC.

This rearrangement joins TRBV5-1 to TRBJ1-1; 9 nucleotides agree with TRBD1. CDR3 size: 16 residues. Germline CDR1 SGHRS, CDR2 YFSETQ. Trimming at V came to 1 base and at J to 3 bases, leaving 7 bases not matched to a gene. The CDR3 sequence is CASSLTGGGWDTEAFF. DNA of the CDR3: TGCGCCAGCAGCTTGACAGGGGGCGGATGGGACACTGAAGCTTTCTTT.

The chain joins TRBV27 to TRBJ1-3; 9 nucleotides match TRBD1. Germline V gives CDR1 MNHEY, CDR2 SMNVEV (reference sequence). CDR3 length: 15 residues. V lost 7 bases to trimming and J lost 3 bases; unmatched junction nucleotides: 7. CDR3 residues: CASKGGTGYGNTIYF. CDR3 in DNA: TGTGCCAGCAAAGGGGGGACAGGGTATGGAAACACCATATATTTT.

The chain is built from TRBV5-4 and TRBJ2-2; D perhaps matches TRBD2 (6 bases). Deletions cut 4 bases from V and 2 bases from J, with 12 bases between. Per germline, CDR1 SGHNT and CDR2 YYREEE (reference sequence). The length of the CDR3 is 15 residues. CDR3 in amino acids: CASSPWGVNTGELFF. The CDR3 bases are TGTGCCAGCAGCCCATGGGGGGTTAACACCGGGGAGCTGTTTTTT.

J is TRBJ2-1 and V is TRBV9; D not certain. Germline CDR1 and CDR2: SGDLS and YYNGEE. The CDR3 contains 17 residues. V shed 0 bases and J shed 0 bases, with 13 bases lying between them. CDR3 region: CASSVESPPSSYNEQFF. CDR3 bases: TGTGCCAGCAGCGTAGAATCCCCGCCGAGCTCCTACAATGAGCAGTTCTTC.

The CDR3 bases are TGTGCCAGCAGTGCCAGGGAAAGGATCACAGCGACTGAAGCTTTCTTT. Its translation: CASSARERITATEAFF. The J gene is TRBJ1-1, the V gene TRBV6-1, with D possibly TRBD1 on 5 matching bases. The CDR3 extends over 16 amino acids. Per the germline V gene, CDR1 is MNHNS and CDR2 is SASEGT. V dropped 4 bases and J dropped 5 bases, with 20 bases sitting between them.

The chain couples TRBV10-2 to TRBJ2-3; D uncertain. The CDR3 sequence is 13 residues long. The germline V and J ends were trimmed by 2 bases and 2 bases, with 5 bases remaining between them. Germline CDR1 is WSHSY and CDR2 is SAAADI. This CDR3 is CASSEGVTDTQYF. The DNA for the CDR3 is TGCGCCAGCAGTGAGGGGGTCACAGATACGCAGTATTTT.